Given below is one T cell receptor beta chain in context. This entry comes from a study of cytomegalovirus exposure and HLA in healthy donors. Per germline, CDR1 MNHEY and CDR2 SVGAGI. The CDR3 contains 11 residues. V was clipped by 5 bases and J by 14 bases, with 13 bases between them. The PCR used 60 Vbeta and 13 Jbeta primers. As processed by the authors: Unique TCR beta chains totaled roughly 81 million in a later count, with about 11 million of them shared. Repertoires were generated with immunoSEQ multiplex PCR, while TCRdb's copy carries only in-frame clones and drops some. V, J and clone size are taken as reported in that table, and D and trimming were inferred from the DNA itself. This sample has around 150,000 clones, with approximately 80% found just once.

The sample comprised PBMCs. V is TRBV6-5 and J is TRBJ2-1; perhaps TRBD1 as D (5 bases). This TCR was sampled from a male donor in good health and CMV-seropositive. CDR3: CASSEWGPKFF. CDR3 coding DNA: TGTGCCAGCAGTGAATGGGGCCCAAAGTTCTTC.